These 26 T cell receptor beta chains share one sample of origin, sequenced in a study of blood T cell repertoires in COVID-19. Measured with immunoSEQ multiplex PCR; TCRdb has only the in-frame clones, and not every one. The sample carries under 300,000 clones, roughly 86% recorded once. Input material: PBMCs or T cells enriched from blood (not recorded which). The receptors were gathered from a woman aged 55-75 years who had recovered from COVID-19.

This clone was counted once. The CDR3 loop reads CASSLGWGRGYTF. DNA for the CDR3: TGTGCCAGCAGTTTGGGTTGGGGCAGGGGCTACACCTTC. This chain connects TRBV28 to TRBJ1-2; D is perhaps TRBD1 (5 bases). This CDR3 has 13 residues. The V end was cut by 3 bases, the J end by 8 bases, with 13 bases between. CDR1 is MDHEN and CDR2 is SYDVKM in the germline V gene.

This chain connects TRBV27 to TRBJ2-3; 7 positions match TRBD2. The trim removed 5 bases at V and 2 bases at J, leaving 4 bases unmatched. The CDR3 length is 14 residues. Germline CDR1 MNHEY, CDR2 SMNVEV (reference sequence). The CDR3 sequence is CASSLGGITDTQYF. The CDR3 DNA follows: TGTGCCAGCAGTCTGGGGGGGATCACAGATACGCAGTATTTT.

V is TRBV2 and J is TRBJ1-6; 7 bases are a match to TRBD1. The CDR3 spans 14 residues. Germline CDR1 SNHLY, CDR2 FYNNEI. With V trimmed by 7 bases and J by 8 bases, 8 bases remained unmatched. Written as DNA, the CDR3 is TGTGCCAGCACTCCAGACCAGGGGGATTCACCCCTCCACTTT. This gives the protein CASTPDQGDSPLHF.

The rearrangement joins TRBV27 to TRBJ1-4, with 8 nucleotides matching TRBD1. V lost 3 bases and J lost 2; bases outside the gene matches: 5. CDR3 length: 16 amino acids. CDR1 and CDR2 (germline): MNHEY, SMNVEV (reference sequence). CDR3 DNA: TGTGCCAGCAGTTTCCTTGGGACAGGCACTAATGAAAAACTGTTTTTT. It yields the protein CASSFLGTGTNEKLFF.

CDR3 residues: CASSLGLPNEQFF. The CDR3 DNA follows: TGTGCCAGCAGCCTCGGACTTCCCAATGAGCAGTTCTTC. The J gene is TRBJ2-1, the V gene TRBV11-3, with D possibly being TRBD2 (5 bases). This CDR3 is 13 amino acids long. Germline CDR1 is SGHNT and CDR2 is YENEEA. Trimming took 5 bases from V and 6 from J, leaving 11 bases between them. Full variable domain (remainder filled in from reference TRBV11-3 and TRBJ2-1): EAGVVQSPRYKIIEKKQPVAFWCNPISGHNTLYWYLQNLGQGPELLIRYENEEAVDDSQLPKDRFSAERLKGVDSTLKIQPAELGDSAVYLCASSLGLPNEQFFGPGTRLTVL.

About this clone itself: Mismatch with germline at one junction end may stem from a read error. The V and J genes are TRBV6-5 and TRBJ2-5; D uncertain. CDR1 and CDR2 from the germline V gene are MNHEY and SVGAGI. The CDR3 contains 12 residues. The CDR3 spells CASSFSVFLPDF. The DNA for the CDR3 is TGTGCCAGCAGCTTTTCCGTCTTTCTCCCAGACTTC.

The chain joins TRBV4-2 to TRBJ1-1, with D unresolved. Germline CDR1 reads LGHNA; CDR2 reads YNFKEQ. V was pared by 4 bases and J by 2 bases, with 11 bases between. The CDR3 has 14 amino acids. CDR3 sequence (DNA): TGTGCCAGCAGCCTCGCGACGGGAAACACTGAAGCTTTCTTT. Translated: CASSLATGNTEAFF.

The rearrangement links TRBV2 to TRBJ1-2; D may be TRBD1 (6 bases). CDR1 is SNHLY and CDR2 is FYNNEI in the germline V gene. This CDR3 has 13 residues. The ends were cut back, 11 bases at V and 4 bases at J, with 17 bases in the middle. The CDR3 DNA reads as TGTGCCCCCACGGGGGGCCTATTCTATGGCTACACCTTC. Translation gives CAPTGGLFYGYTF.

The chain carries TRBV19 and TRBJ1-5, with D possibly being TRBD1 (5 bases). Germline values: CDR1 LNHDA, CDR2 SQIVND (reference sequence). There are 16 residues in the CDR3. Trimming cost V 6 bases and J 4 bases, with 19 bases left between them. CDR3 bases: TGTGCCAGTAGCAGAGGTCCCGGGCAGGGTAATCAGCCCCAGCATTTT. As protein: CASSRGPGQGNQPQHF.

The V call is TRBV7-9, the J call TRBJ1-2; maybe TRBD1 (6 bases). V gave up 5 bases and J gave up 2 bases, with 18 bases separating them. The germline V gene has CDR1 SEHNR and CDR2 FQNEAQ (reference sequence). This CDR3 spans 16 amino acids. CDR3 bases: TGTGCCAGCAGCCCCGAACAGGGACAAGGGAACTATGGCTACACCTTC. It encodes CASSPEQGQGNYGYTF.

This chain joins TRBV12-3 or TRBV12-4 and TRBJ1-2; a possible D gene is TRBD1 (5 bases). Trimming shortened V by 11 bases and J by 0 bases, and 10 bases separated the two germline ends. This CDR3 is 12 amino acids long. The CDR3, as DNA: TGTGCCTCAGGGAAAACTAACTATGGCTACACCTTC. The encoded protein is CASGKTNYGYTF.

V gene TRBV9 combines with J gene TRBJ2-1; no firm D call. In germline, CDR1 is SGDLS, CDR2 YYNGEE. Trimming removed 0 bases from V and 4 bases from J, with 8 bases in between. The CDR3 runs to 14 residues. This chain's CDR3 is CASSVADFYNEQFF. CDR3 coding DNA: TGTGCCAGCAGCGTAGCTGACTTTTACAATGAGCAGTTCTTC.

The rearrangement links TRBV28 to TRBJ2-5; D possibly corresponds to TRBD2 (6 bases). V lost 5 bases and J 4 bases, leaving 14 bases between the germline ends. Germline lookup yields CDR1 MDHEN and CDR2 SYDVKM. The CDR3 has 14 residues. The CDR3 DNA is TGTGCCAGCAGTGCGGGACTGCCCCCAGAGACCCAGTACTTC. Amino acids: CASSAGLPPETQYF.

The gene calls are TRBV18 and TRBJ1-2; weak D call: TRBD1 (6 bases). Trimming removed 2 bases from V and 2 bases from J, with 9 bases in between. This CDR3 is 14 amino acids long. CDR1 and CDR2 from the germline V gene are KGHSH and LQKENI. CDR3 nucleotide sequence: TGTGCCAGCTCACCAGGGGGCGAAAACTATGGCTACACCTTC. It specifies CASSPGGENYGYTF.

The V gene is TRBV19, the J gene TRBJ2-3; D unclear. The germline CDR1 and CDR2 sequences are LNHDA and SQIVND (reference sequence). CDR3 size: 13 residues. Between the trimmed V and J ends, which lost 3 bases and 4 bases, there was a span of 8 bases. CDR3 bases: TGTGCCAGTAGTATCTCTCTTGCAGATACGCAGTATTTT. Amino acids: CASSISLADTQYF.

The rearrangement joins TRBV28 to TRBJ1-2; D is unresolved. Trimming cost V 7 bases and J 6 bases, with 15 bases left between them. The germline CDR1 and CDR2 sequences are MDHEN and SYDVKM. This CDR3 contains 13 residues. The CDR3 DNA sequence: TGTGCCAGCACCCCCCGTCGACGGGATGGCTACACCTTC. Protein product: CASTPRRRDGYTF.

The J gene is TRBJ2-4, the V gene TRBV3-1 (or the pseudogene TRBV3-2); TRBD2 matches 11 bases. V dropped 8 bases and J dropped 4; count of bases not matched to a gene: 13. Germline-derived CDR1 and CDR2 are LGHDT and YNNKEL (reference sequence). The CDR3 loop spans 17 amino acids. CDR3 region: CASPLARGLAEKNIQYF. CDR3 sequence (DNA): TGTGCCAGCCCTTTAGCCCGGGGACTAGCGGAAAAAAACATTCAGTACTTC.

This sequence joins TRBV29-1 and TRBJ2-1, with TRBD2 matching 11 bases. The CDR3 runs to 15 residues. The germline V gene has CDR1 SQVTM and CDR2 ANQGSEA. V lost 5 bases, J lost 5 bases, and 8 bases stayed unmatched. CDR3 sequence reads: CSVHFLTSGDNEQFF. CDR3 nucleotide sequence: TGCAGCGTTCATTTCCTGACTAGCGGGGACAATGAGCAGTTCTTC.

This clone was detected a few times. The chain links TRBV9 to TRBJ2-1; D call uncertain. Germline lookup yields CDR1 SGDLS and CDR2 YYNGEE. This CDR3 comprises 11 residues. The V gene lost 3 bases and the J gene lost 10 bases, with 8 bases spanning the gap. The CDR3 coding sequence is TGTGCCAGCAGCGGCCCCCGGGAGCAGTTCTTC. It specifies CASSGPREQFF.

On this clone itself: The sample has other DNA sequences that encode this CDR3 too. This chain joins TRBV18 and TRBJ1-1; D remains unclear. V shed 3 bases and J shed 1 base, with 6 bases lying between them. The germline CDR1 and CDR2 sequences are KGHSH and LQKENI. The CDR3 totals 13 residues. Written as DNA, the CDR3 is TGTGCCAGCTCACCCACTGAGAACACTGAAGCTTTCTTT. Translating gives CASSPTENTEAFF.

This chain uses TRBV24-1 with TRBJ1-4, with TRBD1 matching 9 bases. Germline V lookup: CDR1 KGHDR, CDR2 SFDVKD. V lost 4 bases, J lost 5 bases, and 4 bases stayed unmatched. The CDR3 runs 15 residues. The CDR3 is CATSEGQGLNEKLFF. CDR3 DNA sequence: TGTGCCACCAGTGAAGGACAGGGGTTAAATGAAAAACTGTTTTTT.

J is TRBJ1-6 and V is TRBV28; the match to TRBD1 covers 10 bases. This CDR3 comprises 15 residues. Germline CDR1 reads MDHEN; CDR2 reads SYDVKM. J lost 7 bases, V lost 4 bases, and 4 bases had no gene match. CDR3 sequence: CASSSPTGGNSPLHF. CDR3 DNA sequence: TGTGCCAGCAGTTCCCCGACAGGGGGCAATTCACCCCTCCACTTT. The full variable domain, rest sourced from reference TRBV28 and TRBJ1-6, is DVKVTQSSRYLVKRTGEKVFLECVQDMDHENMFWYRQDPGLGLRLIYFSYDVKMKEKGDIPEGYSVSREKKERFSLILESASTNQTSMYLCASSSPTGGNSPLHFGNGTRLTVT.

The chain employs TRBV7-2 and TRBJ2-6, with TRBD1 as a possible D gene (5 bases). Germline-derived CDR1 and CDR2 are SGHTA and FQGNSA. The ends were cut back, 1 base at V and 4 bases at J, with 17 bases in the middle. This CDR3 contains 18 residues. CDR3 protein: CASSLVPRLGLGANVLTF. CDR3 in DNA: TGTGCCAGCAGCTTAGTGCCTAGGTTGGGGCTCGGGGCCAACGTCCTGACTTTC.

This rearrangement joins TRBV10-1 to TRBJ2-2; D might be TRBD2 (5 bases). The CDR3 runs 14 residues. Deletions cut 2 bases from V and 6 bases from J, with 10 bases between. Looked up from germline, CDR1 is WNHNN and CDR2 is SYGVQD (reference sequence). CDR3 loop: CASSEGLEPGELFF. Here the CDR3 DNA reads TGCGCCAGCAGTGAGGGACTCGAGCCCGGGGAGCTGTTTTTT.

This chain uses TRBV10-1 with TRBJ2-3; 12 bases agree with TRBD2. The germline gives CDR1 WNHNN, CDR2 SYGVQD (reference sequence). This CDR3 comprises 15 residues. Trimming at V came to 3 bases and at J to 4 bases, leaving 2 bases not matched to a gene. The CDR3 loop reads CASSEPSGGADTQYF. CDR3 nucleotides: TGCGCCAGCAGTGAACCTAGCGGGGGGGCAGATACGCAGTATTTT.

V and J are TRBV7-9 and TRBJ2-3, with a weak D call TRBD2 (6 bases). Trimming pared 5 bases from V and 3 bases from J, leaving 12 bases between. The CDR3 runs to 14 residues. Germline V lookup: CDR1 SEHNR, CDR2 FQNEAQ (reference sequence). The chain's CDR3 is CASSPTSFTDTQYF. The CDR3 nucleotides are TGTGCCAGCAGCCCGACTAGTTTTACAGATACGCAGTATTTT.